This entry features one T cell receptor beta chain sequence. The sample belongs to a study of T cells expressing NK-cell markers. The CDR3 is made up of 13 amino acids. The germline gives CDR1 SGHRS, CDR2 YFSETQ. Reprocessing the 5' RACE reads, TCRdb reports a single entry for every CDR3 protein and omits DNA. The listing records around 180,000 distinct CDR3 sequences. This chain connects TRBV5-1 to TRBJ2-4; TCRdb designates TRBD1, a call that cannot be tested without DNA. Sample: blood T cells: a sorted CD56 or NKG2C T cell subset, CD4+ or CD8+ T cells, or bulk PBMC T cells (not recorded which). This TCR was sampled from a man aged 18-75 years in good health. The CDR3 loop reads CASSLAGGNIQYF.